This TCR beta chain was obtained from a study of low-dose radiotherapy and immunotherapy resistance in tumors. Across the whole study: The study gave Cohort 2 1 Gy per fraction every two weeks, totaling 13 Gy over 26 weeks. Patients were treated with intravenous nivolumab at 240 mg every two weeks and were also dosed with ipilimumab at 1 mg/kg every six weeks. Patients took aspirin 300 mg by mouth once daily. This continued for four cycles, starting on cycle 1 day 1.

Covering alpha and beta chains, TRAV- and TRBV-specific primers were used for the first-strand cDNA. TCR amplification involved around 22 PCR cycles with a constant-region primer and V-primer adapter. Using its own MiXCR run on the reads, TCRdb lists one record per CDR3 protein. The repertoire holds 55,000 to 80,000 distinct CDR3 sequences, more than 20% seen once, with 6.5% to 8% in the top ten. The table lists this clonotype with many counts. Time point of the sample: before trial treatment. Each donor was administered nivolumab, ipilimumab, aspirin, low-dose cyclophosphamide and low-dose radiotherapy. V was trimmed by 8 bases and J by 2 bases, leaving 13 bases between them. The CDR3 spans 13 residues. Germline CDR1 and CDR2: ENHRY and SYGVKD.

The TCR was taken from a male donor with rectosigmoid adenocarcinoma. The material sequenced was PBMCs, taken before treatment. The V gene is TRBV10-3, the J gene TRBJ2-7, with D possibly being TRBD2 (5 bases). The CDR3 DNA sequence: TGTGCCATCGCTCCCCTAGCAACCTACGAGCAGTACTTC. The encoded protein is CAIAPLATYEQYF.